This T cell receptor (beta chain) was sequenced during a study of T cell repertoires in cytomegalovirus infection. General observations from the study: Pooled public TCR beta family frequency picked out CMV carriers with the relevant HLA.

Regarding this clonotype: Antigen unknown.

The CDR3 length is 15 residues. Between the trimmed V and J ends, which lost 4 bases and 4 bases, there was a span of 11 bases. One entry per CDR3 protein, called by TCRdb with MiXCR from the reads. The sample shows 500,000 or so distinct CDR3 sequences, 16% of them seen only once. This sequence originates from a human donor in good health (CMV status not recorded). Some clones in this sample may be carry-over from other donors' samples. Source material: CD8+ T cells from PBMCs. The chain recombines TRBV12-3 or TRBV12-4 with TRBJ2-6; D uncertain. In nucleotides, the CDR3 is TGTGCCAGCAGTTCTTCCAGCTGGGGGGCCAACGTCCTGACTTTC. It is translated as CASSSSSWGANVLTF.